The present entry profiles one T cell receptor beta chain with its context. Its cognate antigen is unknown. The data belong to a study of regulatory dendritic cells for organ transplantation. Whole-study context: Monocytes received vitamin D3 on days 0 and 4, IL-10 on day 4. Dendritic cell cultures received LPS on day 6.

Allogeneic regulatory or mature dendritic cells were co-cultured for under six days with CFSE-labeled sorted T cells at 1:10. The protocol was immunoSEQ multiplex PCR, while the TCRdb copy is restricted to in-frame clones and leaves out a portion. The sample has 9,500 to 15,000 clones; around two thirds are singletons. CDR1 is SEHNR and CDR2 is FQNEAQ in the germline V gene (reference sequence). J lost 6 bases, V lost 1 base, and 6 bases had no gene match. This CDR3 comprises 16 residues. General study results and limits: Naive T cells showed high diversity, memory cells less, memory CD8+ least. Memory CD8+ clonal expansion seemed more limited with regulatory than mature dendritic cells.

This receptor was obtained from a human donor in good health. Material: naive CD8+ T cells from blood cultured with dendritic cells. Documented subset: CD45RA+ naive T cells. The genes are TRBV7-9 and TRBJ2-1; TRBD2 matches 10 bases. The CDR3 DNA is TGTGCCAGCAGCTTAGTAATAATAGCGGGGGGCAATGAGCAGTTCTTC. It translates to CASSLVIIAGGNEQFF.